This TCR beta chain was recovered during a study of T cell responses to AZD1222 COVID-19 vaccine. The CDR3 contains 15 residues. V dropped 5 bases and J dropped 0; count of bases not matched to a gene: 6. The germline V gene encodes CDR1 MNHEY and CDR2 SVGEGT. The assay was immunoSEQ multiplex PCR, and TCRdb's table has in-frame clones only and misses some. In the table there are more than 150,000 clones, 90% of which are singletons. V and J are TRBV6-2 or TRBV6-3 and TRBJ2-7; 8 nucleotides match TRBD1. The specimen was peripheral blood, collected on day 0 of AZD1222 vaccination. This receptor was obtained from an adult in good health. Here the CDR3 reads CASSEDRDFSYEQYF. CDR3 DNA: TGTGCCAGCAGTGAGGACAGGGACTTCTCCTACGAGCAGTACTTC.